This T cell receptor beta chain originates from a study of blood T cell repertoires in COVID-19. Sequenced by immunoSEQ multiplex PCR; TCRdb stores in-frame clones only, minus some. This sample has approximately 140,000 clones, with roughly 80% found just once. Trimming cost V 9 bases and J 3 bases, with 13 bases left between them. The CDR3 sequence is 13 residues long. Per the germline V gene, CDR1 is MRHNA and CDR2 is SNTAGT. Enrollees, about 18 to 90 years old, lived in fewer than 25 US areas. The J gene is TRBJ2-3, the V gene TRBV6-4; D is possibly TRBD2 (5 bases). This clonotype originated in a man aged 35 to 55 with acute COVID-19. The source material was PBMCs or T cells enriched from blood (not recorded which). The CDR3 reads CASGPGTTDTQYF. The DNA for the CDR3 is TGTGCCAGTGGTCCGGGAACAACAGATACGCAGTATTTT.